A single sample is the source of the 13 T cell receptor beta chains below, sequenced in a study of cytomegalovirus exposure and HLA in healthy donors. Use of 60 Vbeta and 13 Jbeta primers characterized the PCR. The protocol was immunoSEQ multiplex PCR, while the TCRdb copy is restricted to in-frame clones and leaves out a portion. The profile shows around 150,000 clones, around 63% of them singletons. Sequenced material: PBMCs. Source of these receptors: a human donor in good health.

V is TRBV28 and J is TRBJ1-4, with D perhaps TRBD1 (5 bases). This CDR3 region has 14 residues. CDR1 and CDR2 (germline): MDHEN, SYDVKM. V was shortened by 5 bases and J by 4 bases, with 11 bases between the two germline ends. The CDR3 sequence is CASSVGQDNEKLFF. Written as DNA, the CDR3 is TGTGCCAGCAGTGTAGGACAAGATAATGAAAAACTGTTTTTT.

This sequence joins TRBV6-1 and TRBJ2-7, with D perhaps matching TRBD2 (6 bases). V lost 6 bases and J 6 bases, leaving 21 bases between the germline ends. The CDR3 spans 15 residues. Germline CDR1 MNHNS, CDR2 SASEGT. The DNA for the CDR3 is TGTGCCAGCAGGACCCACGGGGGAGAGCTAGGCGAGCAGTACTTC. This encodes CASRTHGGELGEQYF.

This clone was counted a single time. The rearrangement joins TRBV5-8 to TRBJ1-4; D call uncertain. The CDR3 is 15 residues long. Per the germline V gene, CDR1 is SGHTS and CDR2 is YDEGEE. V dropped 4 bases and J dropped 5 bases, with 15 bases sitting between them. CDR3 sequence: CASSPHSEANEKLFF. DNA of the CDR3: TGTGCCAGCAGCCCCCATTCCGAGGCCAATGAAAAACTGTTTTTT.

V usage is TRBV5-4 and J usage is TRBJ2-6; 7 bases fit TRBD1. CDR1 and CDR2 (germline): SGHNT, YYREEE (reference sequence). V gave up 5 bases and J gave up 2 bases; unmatched junction bases: 4. This CDR3 is 15 amino acids long. This chain's CDR3 is CASSRTGTGANVLTF. In DNA, the CDR3 is TGTGCCAGCAGTCGGACAGGTACTGGGGCCAACGTCCTGACTTTC.

The chain uses TRBV19 and TRBJ2-3; D not resolved. Trimming removed 6 bases at V and 0 bases at J, with 16 bases between. The CDR3 is 16 residues long. Germline assignment: CDR1 LNHDA and CDR2 SQIVND (reference sequence). The CDR3 loop is CASRPRVSESTDTQYF. DNA of the CDR3: TGTGCCAGTAGGCCCCGGGTGTCCGAAAGCACAGATACGCAGTATTTT.

The J gene is TRBJ2-5, the V gene TRBV4-1; 7 bases fit TRBD1. The DNA end favors TRBJ2-7, so the J call may be wrong. This CDR3 has 15 residues. The germline gives CDR1 MGHRA, CDR2 YSYEKL. DNA for the CDR3: TGCGCCAGCAGCCAAGTTCCCGACAGGGCCTACGAGCAGTACTTC. It codes for CASSQVPDRAYEQYF.

This clone was detected a few times. The chain has TRBV7-3 and TRBJ2-1, with TRBD2 matching 7 bases. The CDR3 spans 14 residues. Germline CDR1 is SGHTA and CDR2 is FQGTGA. V was pared by 8 bases and J by 4 bases, with 8 bases of the junction left unmatched. The CDR3 sequence is CASARDYRYNEQFF. The DNA for the CDR3 is TGTGCCAGCGCGAGGGACTATCGATACAATGAGCAGTTCTTC.

This clone was found a few times. CDR3 loop: CAISEVGLAGGEQYF. The CDR3 DNA reads as TGTGCCATCAGTGAAGTGGGGCTAGCGGGAGGCGAGCAGTACTTC. V and J are TRBV10-3 and TRBJ2-7, with TRBD2 matching 11 bases. V lost 3 bases, J lost 6 bases, and 7 bases stayed unmatched. The CDR3 runs to 15 residues. CDR1 ENHRY and CDR2 SYGVKD come from the germline V gene.

This chain links TRBV28 with TRBJ2-3; no reliable D call. CDR1 MDHEN and CDR2 SYDVKM come from the germline V gene. The CDR3 loop spans 11 amino acids. Trimming removed 7 bases at V and 3 bases at J, with 5 bases between. CDR3 residues: CASTTTDTQYF. In DNA, the CDR3 is TGTGCCAGCACAACAACAGATACGCAGTATTTT.

This chain connects TRBV2 to TRBJ2-1, with TRBD2 matching 12 bases. V gave up 3 bases and J gave up 8 bases; unmatched junction bases: 11. Germline CDR1 is SNHLY and CDR2 is FYNNEI. The CDR3 has 17 amino acids. The DNA of the CDR3 is TGTGCCAGCAGTGATGGAAGACTAGCGGGAGAACACCATGAGCAGTTCTTC. Translation gives CASSDGRLAGEHHEQFF. Variable domain in full (rest from reference TRBV2 and TRBJ2-1): EPEVTQTPSHQVTQMGQEVILRCVPISNHLYFYWYRQILGQKVEFLVSFYNNEISEKSEIFDDQFSVERPDGSNFTLKIRSTKLEDSAMYFCASSDGRLAGEHHEQFFGPGTRLTVL.

V is TRBV5-1 and J is TRBJ1-4; a weak D match, TRBD1 (6 bases). Germline loops: CDR1 SGHRS, CDR2 YFSETQ. With 0 bases removed from V and 3 bases from J, the gap between germline ends came to 6 bases. The CDR3 length is 14 residues. CDR3 DNA sequence: TGCGCCAGCAGCTTGGCAGGGGCTAATGAAAAACTGTTTTTT. It yields the protein CASSLAGANEKLFF.

The chain links TRBV9 to TRBJ1-2; D is unclear. The CDR3 contains 12 residues. Germline lookup yields CDR1 SGDLS and CDR2 YYNGEE. Trimming removed 4 bases from V and 4 bases from J, with 8 bases in between. Written as DNA, the CDR3 is TGTGCCAGCAGCTTTAACGGCTATGGCTACACCTTC. It yields the protein CASSFNGYGYTF.

The table lists this clone with a few counts. V usage is TRBV25-1 and J usage is TRBJ1-2; a weak D match, TRBD1 (6 bases). Germline CDR1 is MGHDK and CDR2 is SYGVNS. The CDR3 covers 12 residues. V was shortened by 8 bases and J by 6 bases, with 13 bases between the two germline ends. The CDR3 protein is CASSGGGDGYTF. The CDR3, as DNA: TGTGCCAGCTCTGGTGGGGGCGATGGCTACACCTTC.